Each of the 15 T cell receptor beta chains below was sequenced from the same sample in a study of Ad26.COV2.S vaccination and SARS-CoV-2 variants (dated by TCRdb to the early 2020s). The receptor library was made with the immunoSEQ multiplex PCR assay. TCRdb obtained this table from immuneACCESS and retained in-frame rearrangements with V and J assigned. These tables miss some clones; where compared with another copy, unresolved V genes account for less than half of the shortfall, and the remainder is unexplained. This sample holds over 450,000 clones; around 89% were observed only once. 1.5% to 2% of the sample is held by the ten biggest clonotypes. Sample treatment or condition, as interpreted from the label and publication: roughly 18 received Ad26.COV2.S at low or high dose, single or two shots; 5 received placebo; per-sample allocation not given. Repertoires of vaccine and placebo recipients were sequenced from samples taken on day 63 after the first injection.

Sequenced material: peripheral blood, taken in a trial of Ad26.COV2.S vaccine versus placebo. All receptors derive from a person aged 18-60 years who received the Ad26.COV2.S COVID-19 vaccine or a placebo.

The chain has TRBV9 and TRBJ1-2; 9 bases line up with TRBD1. Germline V gene data show CDR1 as SGDLS and CDR2 as YYNGEE. The trim removed 3 bases at V and 5 bases at J, leaving 5 bases unmatched. This CDR3 is built from 14 residues. CDR3 amino acids: CASSEGQGRYGYTF. CDR3 nucleotide sequence: TGTGCCAGCAGCGAGGGACAGGGTCGGTATGGCTACACCTTC.

This chain connects TRBV5-1 to TRBJ2-1; no firm D call. Germline V gives CDR1 SGHRS, CDR2 YFSETQ. V lost 3 bases and J lost 3, with 7 bases in between. The CDR3 length is 13 residues. CDR3 region: CASSSGDYNEQFF. The CDR3 region has the DNA TGCGCCAGCAGCTCAGGAGACTACAATGAGCAGTTCTTC.

CDR3 DNA: TGTGCCAGCAGTTACCTGGCGAGGGAGACCCAGTACTTC. It codes for CASSYLARETQYF. The chain uses TRBV6-6 and TRBJ2-5; D is uncertain. V was clipped by 2 bases and J by 5 bases, with 9 bases between them. The V gene's germline CDR1 is MNHNY and CDR2 SVGAGI (reference sequence). The CDR3 is 13 residues long.

The V call is TRBV7-9, the J call TRBJ2-6; perhaps TRBD1 as D (6 bases). The CDR3 runs to 15 residues. Germline loops: CDR1 SEHNR, CDR2 FQNEAQ (reference sequence). Trimming removed 5 bases at V and 4 bases at J, with 12 bases between. The chain's CDR3 is CASSPTGKGANVLTF. CDR3 DNA: TGTGCCAGCAGCCCAACAGGGAAGGGGGCCAACGTCCTGACTTTC.

The V call is TRBV3-1 (or the pseudogene TRBV3-2), the J call TRBJ2-5, with D possibly TRBD2 on 5 matching bases. The CDR3 has 13 amino acids. V shed 4 bases and J shed 7 bases, with 13 bases lying between them. The germline V gene encodes CDR1 LGHDT and CDR2 YNNKEL (reference sequence). The CDR3 spells CASSPTSKGTQYF. The CDR3 region has the DNA TGTGCCAGCAGCCCCACTAGTAAGGGGACCCAGTACTTC.

This chain links TRBV27 with TRBJ2-7, with TRBD2 matching 7 bases. Germline CDR1 reads MNHEY; CDR2 reads SMNVEV (reference sequence). The ends lost 2 bases at V and 6 bases at J; junction bases unmatched: 13. The CDR3 sequence is 16 residues long. CDR3 nucleotide sequence: TGTGCCAGCAGTTTACGACTATTGGCGGGGGAGGGCGAGCAGTACTTC. Its translation is CASSLRLLAGEGEQYF.

The chain couples TRBV19 to TRBJ1-1; a weak D match, TRBD1 (5 bases). The germline V and J ends were trimmed by 3 bases and 1 base, with 12 bases remaining between them. This CDR3 has 15 amino acids. Germline lookup yields CDR1 LNHDA and CDR2 SQIVND (reference sequence). The DNA of the CDR3 is TGTGCCAGTAGTATGTCCCGGGACGGGAACACTGAAGCTTTCTTT. This codes for CASSMSRDGNTEAFF. The full variable domain, in which reference TRBV19 and TRBJ1-1 provide the parts outside the CDR3, is DGGITQSPKYLFRKEGQNVTLSCEQNLNHDAMYWYRQDPGQGLRLIYYSQIVNDFQKGDIAEGYSVSREKKESFPLTVTSAQKNPTAFYLCASSMSRDGNTEAFFGQGTRLTVV.

This chain joins TRBV4-3 and TRBJ1-1; the D is unclear. V was cut by 0 bases and J by 3 bases, with 17 bases left in between. This CDR3 is built from 17 residues. CDR1 and CDR2 from the germline V gene are LGHNA and YSLEER. In DNA form, the CDR3 reads TGCGCCAGCAGCCAAGATTATTTTCGGGGAGGGCACACTGAAGCTTTCTTT. Translating gives CASSQDYFRGGHTEAFF.

The chain couples TRBV5-4 to TRBJ2-3, with TRBD2 as a possible D gene (6 bases). Per the germline V gene, CDR1 is SGHNT and CDR2 is YYREEE (reference sequence). CDR3 length equals 14 residues. V was clipped by 5 bases and J by 4 bases, with 14 bases between them. The CDR3 region is CASRPGTPPDTQYF. In DNA, the CDR3 is TGTGCCAGCAGACCCGGGACTCCGCCAGATACGCAGTATTTT.

This clone turned up a few times. J is TRBJ1-1 and V is TRBV6-2 or TRBV6-3; D is unresolved. There are 16 residues in the CDR3. Germline assignment: CDR1 MNHEY and CDR2 SVGEGT. Trimming removed 0 bases from V and 3 bases from J, with 14 bases in between. CDR3 residues: CASSYSWSGSHTEAFF. CDR3 coding DNA: TGTGCCAGCAGTTACTCCTGGTCTGGTTCTCACACTGAAGCTTTCTTT.

The rearrangement uses TRBV6-6 and TRBJ1-5; D is unclear. Germline values: CDR1 MNHNY, CDR2 SVGAGI (reference sequence). CDR3 length: 13 amino acids. The ends were cut back, 10 bases at V and 4 bases at J, with 14 bases in the middle. In DNA, the CDR3 is TGTGCCATCCGTAGGACGACGAATCAGCCCCAGCATTTT. Encoded protein: CAIRRTTNQPQHF.

V usage is TRBV28 and J usage is TRBJ1-6; D is perhaps TRBD1 (5 bases). Germline assignment: CDR1 MDHEN and CDR2 SYDVKM. The CDR3 runs 13 residues. With 7 bases removed from V and 7 bases from J, the gap between germline ends came to 11 bases. The DNA for the CDR3 is TGTGCCAGCAACCCATGGGGGAATTCACCCCTCCACTTT. It yields the protein CASNPWGNSPLHF.

CDR3 sequence (DNA): TGTGCCAGCAGCTTGAGCGTTTTTGAAGCTTTCTTT. It codes for CASSLSVFEAFF. The chain joins TRBV11-2 to TRBJ1-1; D is uncertain. The CDR3 length is 12 residues. CDR1 is SGHAT and CDR2 is FQNNGV in the germline V gene. The V end lost 3 bases, the J end lost 7 bases, and 9 bases lay between the germline ends.

This CDR3 reads CASSLRRNNYTF. CDR3 nucleotide sequence: TGTGCCAGCAGTTTACGGCGGAATAACTACACCTTC. V usage is TRBV12-3 or TRBV12-4 and J usage is TRBJ1-2; D is unclear. This CDR3 has 12 amino acids. Trimming left V 2 bases short and J 10 bases short, with 11 bases between.

This chain links TRBV19 with TRBJ1-1, with D tentatively TRBD1 (6 bases). The CDR3 contains 13 residues. The germline V and J ends were trimmed by 10 bases and 0 bases, with 12 bases remaining between them. Germline values: CDR1 LNHDA, CDR2 SQIVND (reference sequence). This CDR3 is CATDDRLNTEAFF. The DNA for the CDR3 is TGTGCCACCGACGACAGGTTGAACACTGAAGCTTTCTTT.